The 3 T cell receptor beta chains presented below share a single source sample, sequenced in a study of cytomegalovirus exposure and HLA in healthy donors. Primers: 60 Vbeta forward and 13 Jbeta reverse. Measured with immunoSEQ multiplex PCR; TCRdb has only the in-frame clones, and not every one. Of 84,000 or so clones in the sample, approximately 79% were seen once. The sample was PBMCs. The receptors were gathered from a man younger than 40 in good health and CMV-seronegative.

This clone was observed a handful of times. The CDR3 nucleotides read TGTGCCAGCAGCTTAGATACACATGAGCAGTTCTTC. Protein sequence: CASSLDTHEQFF. The chain has TRBV11-3 and TRBJ2-1, with D unresolved. CDR1 and CDR2 (germline): SGHNT, YENEEA. The CDR3 is 12 residues long. Trimming removed 0 bases at V and 8 bases at J, with 5 bases between.

The table lists this clone with a few counts. V and J are TRBV6-1 and TRBJ1-3; 9 bases map to TRBD1. The CDR3 contains 15 residues. The V segment lost 1 base and the J segment 4 bases; nucleotides outside the gene matches: 2. Germline-derived CDR1 and CDR2 are MNHNS and SASEGT. The CDR3 loop is CASSEETGGGNTIYF. CDR3 nucleotides: TGTGCCAGCAGTGAAGAGACAGGGGGAGGAAACACCATATATTTT.

The chain carries TRBV27 and TRBJ2-7; the match to TRBD2 covers 8 bases. V lost 6 bases, J lost 1 base, and 8 bases stayed unmatched. This CDR3 is 15 amino acids long. The V gene's germline CDR1 is MNHEY and CDR2 SMNVEV (reference sequence). CDR3 sequence: CASSLGGVGSYEQYF. The CDR3, as DNA: TGTGCCAGCAGCCTCGGGGGGGTGGGATCCTACGAGCAGTACTTC.